The 20 T cell receptor beta chains in this list originate from one sample, sequenced in a study of blood T cell repertoires in COVID-19. This table comes from immunoSEQ multiplex PCR, and its TCRdb copy is limited to in-frame clones, with some not included. This sample yields about 190,000 clones, of which 75% to 90% are seen a single time; about 1.1% belongs to the top ten. Source material: peripheral blood. The receptors originated from a man younger than 45 with acute or convalescent COVID-19.

This rearrangement joins TRBV5-1 to TRBJ2-1; tentatively, D is TRBD2 (6 bases). V was shortened by 1 base and J by 1 base, with 12 bases between the two germline ends. The CDR3 sequence is 16 residues long. CDR1 and CDR2 from the germline V gene are SGHRS and YFSETQ. As DNA, the CDR3 is TGCGCCAGCAGCTTGCCCCGGACTACGTCCTACAATGAGCAGTTCTTC. As protein: CASSLPRTTSYNEQFF. Supplemented by reference TRBV5-1 and TRBJ2-1, the full variable domain reads KAGVTQTPRYLIKTRGQQVTLSCSPISGHRSVSWYQQTPGQGLQFLFEYFSETQRNKGNFPGRFSGRQFSNSRSEMNVSTLELGDSALYLCASSLPRTTSYNEQFFGPGTRLTVL.

The chain recombines TRBV11-3 with TRBJ1-2, with D possibly being TRBD1 (5 bases). CDR3 length: 18 amino acids. Trimming cost V 1 base and J 3 bases, with 21 bases left between them. CDR1 and CDR2 (germline): SGHNT, YENEEA. As DNA, the CDR3 is TGTGCCAGCAGCTTAGGCCGGGACTTTCCTAAGGTGGACTATGGCTACACCTTC. Translation: CASSLGRDFPKVDYGYTF.

This clone was observed once. Distinct nucleotide sequences in the sample also encode this CDR3. V and J are TRBV6-5 and TRBJ1-1, with TRBD1 identical over 7 bases. Germline V gene lookup returns CDR1 MNHEY and CDR2 SVGAGI. The CDR3 is made up of 13 amino acids. The ends lost 5 bases at V and 4 bases at J; junction bases unmatched: 4. The CDR3 sequence: CASSRQGGTEAFF. The CDR3 region has the DNA TGTGCCAGCAGTCGACAGGGCGGCACTGAAGCTTTCTTT.

The rearrangement uses TRBV28 and TRBJ2-1; 9 bases are shared with TRBD1. V trimming: 5 bases; J trimming: 7 bases; junction bases outside the gene matches: 12. The germline gives CDR1 MDHEN, CDR2 SYDVKM. This CDR3 contains 16 residues. In nucleotides, the CDR3 is TGTGCCAGCAGTAACCTTAAACAGGGGGCAAGGAATGAGCAGTTCTTC. Translating gives CASSNLKQGARNEQFF.

In its sample, this clone was seen a few times. J is TRBJ2-2 and V is TRBV4-1, with D possibly matching TRBD2 (5 bases). Germline assignment: CDR1 MGHRA and CDR2 YSYEKL. Trimming removed 5 bases from V and 4 bases from J, with 20 bases in between. This CDR3 is built from 17 residues. The CDR3 DNA sequence: TGCGCCAGCAGCTCGACGAGGTTGGGAGTCCCCACCGGGGAGCTGTTTTTT. Its protein product is CASSSTRLGVPTGELFF.

The chain links TRBV27 to TRBJ2-1; TRBD2 aligns across 10 bases. There are 14 residues in the CDR3. The V gene end was trimmed by 5 bases and the J gene end by 6 bases; junction bases not matched to a gene: 4. Germline V gives CDR1 MNHEY, CDR2 SMNVEV (reference sequence). CDR3 DNA sequence: TGTGCCAGCAGTGCTAGCGGGAGAGTCAATGAGCAGTTCTTC. This gives the protein CASSASGRVNEQFF.

The rearrangement uses TRBV4-1 and TRBJ1-2; TRBD1 matches at 8 bases. V gave up 4 bases and J gave up 4 bases; unmatched junction bases: 8. Germline V gene data show CDR1 as MGHRA and CDR2 as YSYEKL. This CDR3 is built from 15 residues. CDR3 nucleotides: TGCGCCAGCAGCCCAGGACAGGGATCCGCCTATGGCTACACCTTC. It is translated as CASSPGQGSAYGYTF.

The V and J genes are TRBV6-5 and TRBJ2-5, with D unclear. The CDR3 runs to 11 residues. The germline V and J ends were trimmed by 6 bases and 2 bases, with 4 bases remaining between them. Germline values: CDR1 MNHEY, CDR2 SVGAGI. CDR3 in amino acids: CASRRQETQYF. The CDR3 region has the DNA TGTGCCAGCAGGAGACAAGAGACCCAGTACTTC.

This chain uses TRBV4-2 with TRBJ2-7; 9 bases are a match to TRBD2. V lost 0 bases to trimming and J lost 3 bases; unmatched junction nucleotides: 6. CDR1 and CDR2 from the germline V gene are LGHNA and YNFKEQ. The CDR3 length is 16 residues. CDR3 coding DNA: TGTGCCAGCAGCCAAGAGTTGGGTAGCGGGGGCTACGAGCAGTACTTC. It yields the protein CASSQELGSGGYEQYF.

The V and J genes are TRBV15 and TRBJ1-2; 7 positions match TRBD1. Germline V gives CDR1 LNHNV, CDR2 YYDKDF (reference sequence). The CDR3 has 13 amino acids. V trimming: 2 bases; J trimming: 3 bases; junction bases outside the gene matches: 0. The CDR3 loop is CATSRQGDYGYTF. Here the CDR3 DNA reads TGTGCCACCAGCAGACAGGGGGACTATGGCTACACCTTC. Combining the CDR3 with reference TRBV15 and TRBJ1-2 gives the whole variable domain DAMVIQNPRYQVTQFGKPVTLSCSQTLNHNVMYWYQQKSSQAPKLLFHYYDKDFNNEADTPDNFQSRRPNTSFCFLDIRSPGLGDTAMYLCATSRQGDYGYTFGSGTRLTVV.

The chain employs TRBV7-6 and TRBJ1-1, with 7 bases matching TRBD1. V lost 4 bases, J lost 4 bases, and 12 bases stayed unmatched. The CDR3 covers 16 residues. The germline gives CDR1 SGHVS, CDR2 FNYEAQ. The CDR3 DNA is TGTGCCAGCAGCTCAAGATACAGGGGCCGGAGCACTGAAGCTTTCTTT. Its translation: CASSSRYRGRSTEAFF.

Only a few counts were recorded for this clone. The chain recombines TRBV7-9 with TRBJ1-1; the D is unclear. Germline V lookup: CDR1 SEHNR, CDR2 FQNEAQ (reference sequence). The CDR3 has 13 residues. The V gene lost 6 bases and the J gene lost 2 bases, with 10 bases spanning the gap. The CDR3, as DNA: TGTGCCAGCAGTGTGCAGTTTAACACTGAAGCTTTCTTT. It encodes CASSVQFNTEAFF.

This clone appeared once. In DNA form, the CDR3 reads TGTGCGGCGCTTTCCGAGGGTAATTTTGGCCTCCACTTT. Its protein product is CAALSEGNFGLHF. The chain carries TRBV28 and TRBJ1-6, with no clear D. The CDR3 has 13 amino acids. The V gene's germline CDR1 is MDHEN and CDR2 SYDVKM.

The chain links TRBV2 to TRBJ1-3; TRBD1 might be the D (6 bases). This CDR3 region has 15 residues. V gave up 10 bases and J gave up 0 bases, with 16 bases separating them. Germline lookup yields CDR1 SNHLY and CDR2 FYNNEI. The CDR3: CATRQEVSSGNTIYF. In nucleotides, the CDR3 is TGTGCCACTAGACAGGAGGTGTCCTCTGGAAACACCATATATTTT.

This clone was seen only a few times. The CDR3 reads CATSGTDRGRYNEQFF. The CDR3 nucleotides read TGTGCCACCAGCGGAACGGACAGGGGCCGGTACAATGAGCAGTTCTTC. The chain links TRBV15 to TRBJ2-1, with 9 bases that match TRBD1. Trimming cost V 5 bases and J 4 bases; bases outside gene matches: 9. Germline assignment: CDR1 LNHNV and CDR2 YYDKDF (reference sequence). CDR3 length: 16 amino acids.

V and J are TRBV12-5 and TRBJ1-2; D is unresolved. The germline gives CDR1 LGHNT, CDR2 FRNRAP. The CDR3 loop spans 14 amino acids. V lost 7 bases and J 2 bases, leaving 14 bases between the germline ends. This CDR3 reads CASVVRLINYGYTF. In DNA form, the CDR3 reads TGTGCTAGTGTTGTCAGATTAATCAACTATGGCTACACCTTC.

This chain connects TRBV3-1 (or the pseudogene TRBV3-2) to TRBJ2-1; D unclear. Per the germline V gene, CDR1 is LGHDT and CDR2 is YNNKEL (reference sequence). This CDR3 contains 12 residues. Trimming left V 3 bases short and J 9 bases short, with 9 bases between. CDR3 bases: TGTGCCAGCAGCCACCGCGACACTGAGCAGTTCTTC. This gives the protein CASSHRDTEQFF.

CDR3 in DNA: TGTGCCAGCAGTGATAGCTCCTACGAGCAGTACTTC. Translation gives CASSDSSYEQYF. V and J are TRBV6-1 and TRBJ2-7; D not certain. Germline V CDR1 and CDR2: MNHNS, SASEGT. Deletions cut 3 bases from V and 0 bases from J, with 3 bases between. The CDR3 loop spans 12 amino acids.

V is TRBV19 and J is TRBJ1-5, with 7 bases fitting TRBD1. J lost 2 bases, V lost 4 bases, and 2 bases had no gene match. Germline-derived CDR1 and CDR2 are LNHDA and SQIVND (reference sequence). This CDR3 spans 14 amino acids. The CDR3 sequence is CASSNRGGNQPQHF. The CDR3 DNA reads TGTGCCAGTAGTAACAGGGGAGGCAATCAGCCCCAGCATTTT.

The gene calls are TRBV11-2 and TRBJ2-2; the D is unclear. CDR3 length: 14 amino acids. Germline V lookup: CDR1 SGHAT, CDR2 FQNNGV. Deletions cut 2 bases from V and 6 bases from J, with 10 bases between. The CDR3: CASSLLGVAGELFF. The CDR3 DNA reads as TGTGCCAGCAGCTTACTCGGAGTCGCCGGGGAGCTGTTTTTT.